The rows below give T cell receptor beta chains drawn from one sample of a study of vaccination and CD4 T cells after COVID-19. One entry per CDR3 protein, called by TCRdb with MiXCR from the PCR reads. The top ten clones hold roughly 29% of a sample with 5,500 to 7,000 distinct CDR3 sequences, roughly 50% of them seen once. These TCRs are of unknown antigen specificity. The sample taken for sequencing was CD4+ T cells from blood, cultured in vitro. The receptors originated from a human donor in good health. The CDR3 runs from the conserved cysteine through the conserved F or W. The order of the fields is CDR3 length, V gene, J gene, CDR3 protein.

len: 13
v_gene: TRBV6-1
j_gene: TRBJ2-5
CDR3aa: CASSGQLQETQYF

len: 13
v_gene: TRBV6-1
j_gene: TRBJ1-2
CDR3aa: CAAAALGLYGYTF

len: 14
v_gene: TRBV27
j_gene: TRBJ1-2
CDR3aa: CASSDTRISGGYTF

len: 13
v_gene: TRBV20-1
j_gene: TRBJ1-2
CDR3aa: CSARTPGVSGYTF

len: 12
v_gene: TRBV20-1
j_gene: TRBJ2-7
CDR3aa: CSGARGPHEQYF

len: 15
v_gene: TRBV20-1
j_gene: TRBJ2-7
CDR3aa: CSARDRLAGVYEQYF

len: 16
v_gene: TRBV28
j_gene: TRBJ1-3
CDR3aa: CASSPVGRGTGNTIYF

len: 14
v_gene: TRBV11-2
j_gene: TRBJ2-4
CDR3aa: CASSLDLPGNIQYF

len: 15
v_gene: TRBV12-3/TRBV12-4
j_gene: TRBJ2-7
CDR3aa: CASSSRGSGLYEQYF

len: 14
v_gene: TRBV12-3/TRBV12-4
j_gene: TRBJ2-5
CDR3aa: CASSLGGPQETQYF

len: 16
v_gene: TRBV27
j_gene: TRBJ1-1
CDR3aa: CASRTKVGVLDTEAFF

len: 15
v_gene: TRBV2
j_gene: TRBJ2-3
CDR3aa: CASSAKDRRTDTQYF

len: 18
v_gene: TRBV7-8
j_gene: TRBJ2-5
CDR3aa: CASSLIIWVRDLQETQYF

len: 13
v_gene: TRBV20-1
j_gene: TRBJ1-2
CDR3aa: CSASNRDDPGYTF

len: 15
v_gene: TRBV24-1
j_gene: TRBJ1-2
CDR3aa: CATSDPAGGSYGYTF

len: 19
v_gene: TRBV15
j_gene: TRBJ1-2
CDR3aa: CATSRDDAPKYSDNYGYTF

len: 15
v_gene: TRBV24-1
j_gene: TRBJ2-3
CDR3aa: CATTSPRDRGFTQYF